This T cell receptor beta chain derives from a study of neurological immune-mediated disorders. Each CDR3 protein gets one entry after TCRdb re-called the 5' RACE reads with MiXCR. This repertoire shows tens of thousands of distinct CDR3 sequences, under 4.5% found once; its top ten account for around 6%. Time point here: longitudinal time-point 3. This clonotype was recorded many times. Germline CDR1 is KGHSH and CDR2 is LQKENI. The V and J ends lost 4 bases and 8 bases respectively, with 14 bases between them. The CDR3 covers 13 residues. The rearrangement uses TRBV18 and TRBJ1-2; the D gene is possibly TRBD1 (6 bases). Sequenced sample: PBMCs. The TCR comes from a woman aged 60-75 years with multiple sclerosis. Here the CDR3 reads CASSLTGRDGYTF. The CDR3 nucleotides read TGTGCCAGCTCACTAACAGGGAGGGACGGCTACACCTTC.